In its sample, the clone carrying this T cell receptor beta chain was seen many times. The target antigen is unknown. Because this beta chain is a stray read in a library intended to capture alpha chains, its abundance should not be given much weight. Time point given: sample taken at primary tumor resection. No cell sorting; template was whole RNA from tumor, lung tissue or PBMC. The data were obtained in a study of spatial heterogeneity in lung cancer. Study context: TCR and UMI combinations that were unique each appeared, on average, more than ten times in raw reads. Study-level findings and limits: Blood carried ubiquitous expanded tumor TCRs more at resection than follow-up.

TCRdb ran MiXCR on the 5' RACE reads and lists one entry per CDR3 protein. This sample has 9,500 to 11,000 distinct CDR3 sequences, with about 6.3% found just once. Trimming left V 0 bases short and J 2 bases short, with 13 bases between. Looked up from germline, CDR1 is SEHNR and CDR2 is FQNEAQ (reference sequence). The CDR3 extends over 16 amino acids. The material sequenced was PBMCs, taken at surgery. The sequence was collected from a male donor with early-stage non-small cell lung cancer. The chain has TRBV7-9 and TRBJ2-5; tentative D call: TRBD2 (6 bases). As DNA, the CDR3 is TGTGCCAGCAGCTTAGCGCAGGGAGGCGGACAAGAGACCCAGTACTTC. Translating it yields CASSLAQGGGQETQYF.